The source of this T cell receptor beta chain is a study of T cell responses to AZD1222 COVID-19 vaccine. On the study more broadly: Second doses that came at about 4 or about 12 weeks were put together.

Data came from immunoSEQ multiplex PCR; TCRdb stores just in-frame clones and leaves some out. The data hold approximately 88,000 clones, with 90% to 95% observed a single time. Study-level findings and limits: There were repertoire samples only from the period after the peak T cell response. Reports say nearly half of spike-specific TCRs go after unmutated variant regions. Donors skewed white British and female; clonal diversity was possibly underestimated.

With regard to this clone: Its antigen remains unidentified.

There are 13 residues in the CDR3. The germline gives CDR1 SGHTA, CDR2 FQGNSA. V was trimmed by 5 bases and J by 0 bases, leaving 2 bases between them. The sequence was collected from an adult in good health. This chain uses TRBV7-2 with TRBJ1-6; no reliable D call. The starting material was peripheral blood, obtained on day 0 of AZD1222 vaccination. The CDR3 loop reads CASSSSYNSPLHF. The CDR3 DNA reads TGTGCCAGCAGCAGCTCCTATAATTCACCCCTCCACTTT.